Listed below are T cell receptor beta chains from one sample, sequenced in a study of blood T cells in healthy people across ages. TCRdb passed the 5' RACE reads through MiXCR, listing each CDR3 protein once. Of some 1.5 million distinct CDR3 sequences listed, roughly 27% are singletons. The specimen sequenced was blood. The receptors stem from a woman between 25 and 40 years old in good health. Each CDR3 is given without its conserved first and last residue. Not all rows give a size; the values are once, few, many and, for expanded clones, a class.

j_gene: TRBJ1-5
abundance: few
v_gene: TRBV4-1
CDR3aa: ASSEAGVNQPQH

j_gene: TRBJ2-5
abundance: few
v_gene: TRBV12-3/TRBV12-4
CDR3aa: ASSYGRLVVIQETQY

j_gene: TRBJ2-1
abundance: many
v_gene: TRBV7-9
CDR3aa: ASSSTGQGDNEQF

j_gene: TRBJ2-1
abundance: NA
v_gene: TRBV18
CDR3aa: ASSPSSGRANEQF

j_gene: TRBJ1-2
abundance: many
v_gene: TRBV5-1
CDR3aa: ASSSTEDGYT

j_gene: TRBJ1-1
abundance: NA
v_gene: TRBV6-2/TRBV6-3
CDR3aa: ASRTTTLKGTEAF

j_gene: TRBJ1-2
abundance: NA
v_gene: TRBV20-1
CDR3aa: SGSRVDYT

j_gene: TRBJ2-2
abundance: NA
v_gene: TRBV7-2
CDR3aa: ASSLVSEGDWTGELF

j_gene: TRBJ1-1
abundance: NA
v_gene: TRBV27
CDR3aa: ASKKDRGAEAF

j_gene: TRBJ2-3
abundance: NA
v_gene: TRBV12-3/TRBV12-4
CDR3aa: ASTQSAADTQY

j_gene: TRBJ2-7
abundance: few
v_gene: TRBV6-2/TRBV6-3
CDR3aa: ASSYTDRGGQY

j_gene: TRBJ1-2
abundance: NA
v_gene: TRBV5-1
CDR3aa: ASSPDPYRANYGYT

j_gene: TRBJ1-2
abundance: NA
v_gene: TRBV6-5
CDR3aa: ASSYSPIFRDTPEGYGYT

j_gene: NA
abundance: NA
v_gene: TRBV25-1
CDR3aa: ASSWVYEQY

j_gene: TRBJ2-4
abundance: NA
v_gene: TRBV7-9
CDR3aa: ASSLALAGAPAGNIQY

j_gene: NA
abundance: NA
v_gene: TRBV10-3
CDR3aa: AISESGDSGNIQY

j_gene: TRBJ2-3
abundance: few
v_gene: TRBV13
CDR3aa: ASKRGTAPAGDTQY

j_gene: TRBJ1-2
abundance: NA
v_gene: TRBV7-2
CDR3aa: ASSLQTGSYGYT

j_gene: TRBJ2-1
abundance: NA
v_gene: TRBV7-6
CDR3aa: ASSLAGGTPNEQF

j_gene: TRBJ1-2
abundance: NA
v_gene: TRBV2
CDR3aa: ASSEVNEGGYT

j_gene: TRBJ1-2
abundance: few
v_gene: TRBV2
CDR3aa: ASQDRQGRGGYT

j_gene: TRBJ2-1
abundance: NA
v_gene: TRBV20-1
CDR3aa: SARPVGLAGSEDEQF

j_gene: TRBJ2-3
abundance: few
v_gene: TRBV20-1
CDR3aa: SARVAGGGDTQY

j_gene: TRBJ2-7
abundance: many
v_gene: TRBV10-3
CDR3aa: AIRAPSYEQY

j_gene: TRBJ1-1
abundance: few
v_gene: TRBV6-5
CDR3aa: ASSYPGRGYTEAF

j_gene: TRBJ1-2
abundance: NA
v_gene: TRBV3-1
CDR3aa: ASTSPRGSYT

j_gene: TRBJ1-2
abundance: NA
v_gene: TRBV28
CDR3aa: ASSLGQGFYGHT